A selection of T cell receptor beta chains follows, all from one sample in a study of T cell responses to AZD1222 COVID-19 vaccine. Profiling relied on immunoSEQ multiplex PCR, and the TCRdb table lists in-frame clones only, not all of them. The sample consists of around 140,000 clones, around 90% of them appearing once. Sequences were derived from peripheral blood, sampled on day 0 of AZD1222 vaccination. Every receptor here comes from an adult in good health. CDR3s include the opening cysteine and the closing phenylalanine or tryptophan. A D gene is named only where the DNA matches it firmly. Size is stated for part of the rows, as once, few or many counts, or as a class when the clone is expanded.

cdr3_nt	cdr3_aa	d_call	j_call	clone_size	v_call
TGTGCCATCAGTGAGTCCCCTACCCGAGCGCAGTTCTTC	CAISESPTRAQFF	NA	TRBJ2-1	NA	TRBV10-3
TGTGCCAGTAGTATACAAACGGGGCAGGGGGCGAGCAATCAGCCCCAGCATTTT	CASSIQTGQGASNQPQHF	TRBD1	TRBJ1-5	NA	TRBV19
TGTGCCAGCATTCGGGTTCGGGGCAATCAGCCCCAGCATTTT	CASIRVRGNQPQHF	NA	TRBJ1-5	NA	TRBV6-6
TGTGCCAGCACCCAGACAGTTAACTATGGCTACACCTTC	CASTQTVNYGYTF	NA	TRBJ1-2	NA	TRBV6-5
TGTGCCAGCAGCCCGACTAGCGGGCTCTACAATGAGCAGTTCTTC	CASSPTSGLYNEQFF	TRBD2	TRBJ2-1	NA	TRBV3-1/TRBV3-2
TGTGCCAGCAGCGCAGGGGGCACAGATACGCAGTATTTT	CASSAGGTDTQYF	NA	TRBJ2-3	NA	TRBV7-3
TGTGCCATCGCCGATACAGGGTCCAAGAACACTGAAGCTTTCTTT	CAIADTGSKNTEAFF	NA	TRBJ1-1	NA	TRBV28
TGTGCCAGCAGTCCAGGGGCTAGTCACACTGAAGCTTTCTTT	CASSPGASHTEAFF	NA	TRBJ1-1	NA	TRBV6-4
TGTGCCAGCAGCAAAGAACCGGCGGTCAATCAGCCCCAGCATTTT	CASSKEPAVNQPQHF	NA	TRBJ1-5	NA	TRBV21-1
TGTGCCAGCTCTACCCTGGGGGCCGGGGAGCTGTTTTTT	CASSTLGAGELFF	NA	TRBJ2-2	NA	TRBV18
TGTGCCAGCAGTTACCCCGTCAAGGCAAGGGAAAAACTGTTTTTT	CASSYPVKAREKLFF	NA	TRBJ1-4	once	TRBV6-5
TGTGCCTGGAGTCGACCGGGACCTTATACTTATGGCTACACCTTC	CAWSRPGPYTYGYTF	NA	TRBJ1-2	NA	TRBV30
TGTGCCAGCAGCTTGGGAGGGGTTTCACCCCTCCACTTT	CASSLGGVSPLHF	NA	TRBJ1-6	NA	TRBV5-5
TGTGCCAGCTCACCCCCCTCGGGACAGGGGGCCGATGGCTACACCTTC	CASSPPSGQGADGYTF	TRBD1	TRBJ1-2	few	TRBV18
TGTGCCAGCAGCTTGGAATCGGGCGGGGGGCGCGGAGCTTTCTTT	CASSLESGGGRGAFF	NA	TRBJ1-1	NA	TRBV5-8
TGTGCCAGTAGTATGTCGGGGGAGAATTCACCCCTCCACTTT	CASSMSGENSPLHF	NA	TRBJ1-6	NA	TRBV19
TGTGCCAGCAGCTTGGTGGGACCAGACTATGGCTACACCTTC	CASSLVGPDYGYTF	NA	TRBJ1-2	NA	TRBV5-4
TGTGCCAGCAAGAGGGGACGGGGGGATCAGCCCCAGCATTTT	CASKRGRGDQPQHF	NA	TRBJ1-5	few	TRBV2
TGCGCCAGCAGCCAAGATACCAGATTGAATCAGCCCCAGCATTTT	CASSQDTRLNQPQHF	NA	TRBJ1-5	NA	TRBV4-3
TGTGCCAGCAGTGGGGGGCAGGGAAGGATATACAATTCACCCCTCCACTTT	CASSGGQGRIYNSPLHF	NA	TRBJ1-6	NA	TRBV6-1
TGCAGCGTTGGGCGGGGGGGGAACACTGAAGCTTTCTTT	CSVGRGGNTEAFF	NA	TRBJ1-1	NA	TRBV29-1
TGTGCCAGCAGTGGACAGAACCAACTTAGATCACCCCTCCACTTT	CASSGQNQLRSPLHF	NA	TRBJ1-6	NA	TRBV3-1/TRBV3-2
TGCGCCAGCAGCTTGGCGGGGAACCAGCCCCAGCATTTT	CASSLAGNQPQHF	NA	TRBJ1-5	NA	TRBV5-1
TGTGCCAGCAGGACCGACAAGACCTCTGGAAACACCATATATTTT	CASRTDKTSGNTIYF	NA	TRBJ1-3	NA	TRBV6-5
TGTGCCAGCAGGGAGGGAGGACGAAGGAATGGCTACACCTTC	CASREGGRRNGYTF	NA	TRBJ1-2	NA	TRBV2
TGTGCCAGCAGCCCCTCCGGCGGGAGCTCTGGAAACACCATATATTTT	CASSPSGGSSGNTIYF	NA	TRBJ1-3	NA	TRBV7-9
TGTGCCAGCAGCTCAGGACAGGGGCCCAAAAACATTCAGTACTTC	CASSSGQGPKNIQYF	TRBD1	TRBJ2-4	NA	TRBV11-3
TGTGCCAGCAGCCCCATGACAGGGTTCAACGAGCAGTACTTC	CASSPMTGFNEQYF	TRBD1	TRBJ2-7	NA	TRBV5-6
TGTGCCAGCAGTCTCGACAGGGTTGGAAACACCATATATTTT	CASSLDRVGNTIYF	TRBD1	TRBJ1-3	NA	TRBV6-5
TGTGCCAGCAGCTTGGGTGGGGACTCCTACAATGAGCAGTTCTTC	CASSLGGDSYNEQFF	NA	TRBJ2-1	NA	TRBV5-4
TGCGCCAGCAGCCAAGATCAATCGGGGGCAGACCATCCATTCGGGATCTTC	CASSQDQSGADHPFGIF	NA	TRBJ2-1	NA	TRBV4-1
TGTGCCAGCAGCTTAGGACCTAACACCGGGGAGCTGTTTTTT	CASSLGPNTGELFF	NA	TRBJ2-2	NA	TRBV11-1
TGTGCCAGCAGTTACGGGGCGGCGGGGGCCAACGTCCTGACTTTC	CASSYGAAGANVLTF	NA	TRBJ2-6	NA	TRBV6-2/TRBV6-3
TGTGCCAGTAGCGACAGGGCGGGGAGTCAGCCCCAGCATTTT	CASSDRAGSQPQHF	TRBD1	TRBJ1-5	NA	TRBV19
TGTGCCAGCAGGGAGGGATTATCTGGGTCTTCACCCCTCCACTTT	CASREGLSGSSPLHF	NA	TRBJ1-6	NA	TRBV2
TGTGCCAGCACCTATATCGGGGACACTGAAGCTTTCTTT	CASTYIGDTEAFF	NA	TRBJ1-1	NA	TRBV7-9
TGTGCCAGCAGCATATCCGGGACAGGGGGATCACCCCTCCACTTT	CASSISGTGGSPLHF	TRBD1	TRBJ1-6	NA	TRBV27
TGTGCCAGTAGTATAGGAACAGTACCAGTTATGGTCTTC	CASSIGTVPVMVF	NA	TRBJ2-7	NA	TRBV19
TGTGCCAGCAGCCGAGGGGGCTCGGAGCTGTTTTTT	CASSRGGSELFF	TRBD1	TRBJ2-2	NA	TRBV7-9
TGTGCCAGCAGTTCAGGGGGCAGCACTGAAGCTTTCTTT	CASSSGGSTEAFF	TRBD1	TRBJ1-1	NA	TRBV27
TGTGCCAGCAGCTTCCCGGGACAGATTGCCCATATGGAGCAGTACTTC	CASSFPGQIAHMEQYF	TRBD1	TRBJ2-7	NA	TRBV7-9
TGTGCCAGCAGCTTAGGGGGCGGAGGGCCAGATACGCAGTATTTT	CASSLGGGGPDTQYF	NA	TRBJ2-3	NA	TRBV7-3
TGTGCCAGCAGCCGCCAAAGGGGGGGAATAAACACTGAAGCTTTCTTT	CASSRQRGGINTEAFF	NA	TRBJ1-1	NA	TRBV7-9
TGTGCCTGGAGTGTAGGGGAGACCCAGTACTTC	CAWSVGETQYF	NA	TRBJ2-5	NA	TRBV30